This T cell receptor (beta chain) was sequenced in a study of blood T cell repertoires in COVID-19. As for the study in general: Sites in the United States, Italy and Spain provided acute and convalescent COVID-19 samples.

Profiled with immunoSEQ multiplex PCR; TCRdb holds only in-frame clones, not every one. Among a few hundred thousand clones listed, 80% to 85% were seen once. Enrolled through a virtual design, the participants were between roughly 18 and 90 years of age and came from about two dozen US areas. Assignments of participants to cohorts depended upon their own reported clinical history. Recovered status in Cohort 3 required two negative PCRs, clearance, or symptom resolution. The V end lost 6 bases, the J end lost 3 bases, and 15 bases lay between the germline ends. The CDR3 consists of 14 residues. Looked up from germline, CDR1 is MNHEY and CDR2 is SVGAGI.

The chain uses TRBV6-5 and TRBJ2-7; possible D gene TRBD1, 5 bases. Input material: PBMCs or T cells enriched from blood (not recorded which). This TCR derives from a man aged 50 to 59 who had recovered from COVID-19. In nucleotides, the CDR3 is TGTGCCAGCAGGCTTCAATTAGGGGACTACGAGCAGTACTTC. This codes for CASRLQLGDYEQYF.